This entry is about one T cell receptor (beta chain). Its antigen is unknown. The CDR3 sequence is 15 residues long. Looked up from germline, CDR1 is SGHDN and CDR2 is FVKESK. V lost 0 bases and J 0 bases, leaving 8 bases between the germline ends. This entry belongs to a study of Ad26.COV2.S vaccination and SARS-CoV-2 variants. Findings and caveats of the study: Those who received the vaccine showed greater spike-specific TCR breadth than those given placebo.

Clones were read by immunoSEQ multiplex PCR, and TCRdb kept only the in-frame ones, dropping some. The sample yields a few hundred thousand clones, roughly 88% seen once. Stated treatment: approximately 18 received Ad26.COV2.S at low or high dose, single or two shots; roughly 5 received placebo; per-sample allocation not given. On day 63 after the first injection, vaccine and placebo recipients gave samples. A Boston donor was an adult aged 18-55 years. Built on an Ad26 vector, the vaccine expressed Wuhan-strain SARS-CoV-2 spike. The specimen comprised peripheral blood, sampled in a trial of Ad26.COV2.S vaccine versus placebo. This TCR came from a person aged 18-65 years who received the Ad26.COV2.S COVID-19 vaccine or a placebo. The chain joins TRBV14 to TRBJ1-1; D call uncertain. CDR3 bases: TGTGCCAGCAGCCAAGATCCAACCATGAACACTGAAGCTTTCTTT. This translates into CASSQDPTMNTEAFF. Full variable domain (rest looked up from reference TRBV14 and TRBJ1-1): EAGVTQFPSHSVIEKGQTVTLRCDPISGHDNLYWYRRVMGKEIKFLLHFVKESKQDESGMPNNRFLAERTGGTYSTLKVQPAELEDSGVYFCASSQDPTMNTEAFFGQGTRLTVV.